This is a list of T cell receptor beta chains from one sample in a study of T cell repertoires in cytomegalovirus infection. One entry per CDR3 protein, called by TCRdb with MiXCR from the reads. This table has over 85,000 distinct CDR3 sequences, about 15% appearing once. Sequencing was performed on PBMCs. The receptors stem from a human donor in good health (CMV status not recorded). Some clones in this sample may be carry-over from other donors' samples. Each CDR3 is given with its conserved first and last residue. D genes are given only for firm matches. Expanded clones get a size class; other rows say once, few or many, or leave the size out.

V,D,size,J,DNA,CDR3
TRBV2,TRBD1,many,TRBJ2-3,TGTGCCAGCAGTTACCCCTCGACAGGGGGCCCCACAGATACGCAGTATTTT,CASSYPSTGGPTDTQYF
TRBV20-1,.,many,TRBJ2-3,TGCAGTGCTAGCCCCTCCAGCGATACGCAGTATTTT,CSASPSSDTQYF
TRBV6-1,.,many,TRBJ1-1,TGTGCCACCCAGACAGGATTGAACACTGAAGCTTTCTTT,CATQTGLNTEAFF
TRBV7-2,.,many,TRBJ2-1,TGTGCCAGCAGCGGAGGGGAGTCCTACAATGAGCAGTTCTTC,CASSGGESYNEQFF
TRBV7-2,.,many,TRBJ2-7,TGTGCCAGCAGCTTAAGATCGGGCGGGTCCACCTACGAGCAGTACTTC,CASSLRSGGSTYEQYF
TRBV28,.,many,TRBJ1-1,TGTGCCAGCTATACAACTGGAATGAACACTGAAGCTTTCTTT,CASYTTGMNTEAFF
TRBV7-2,TRBD2,few,TRBJ2-1,TGTGCCAGCAGCGCCTTTAACTCAAAGCGGGGGGGCTGGCAGTTCTTC,CASSAFNSKRGGWQFF
TRBV4-1,.,many,TRBJ2-7,TGCGCCAGCAGCGAAGGAGGCCGCGGCTTCTACGAGCAGTACTTC,CASSEGGRGFYEQYF
TRBV2,.,.,TRBJ1-4,TGTGCCAGCACCCCGGGGACGGTACCTAATGAAAAACTGTTTTTT,CASTPGTVPNEKLFF
TRBV12-3/TRBV12-4,.,.,TRBJ2-7,TGTGCCAGCAGTCCCCCCGGGGGTCCCTTCCGCGAGCAGTACTTC,CASSPPGGPFREQYF
TRBV20-1,.,.,TRBJ1-2,TGCAGTGGGCGGGGGGCGATCGTGTCCGATGGCTACACCTTC,CSGRGAIVSDGYTF
TRBV12-3/TRBV12-4,TRBD1,few,TRBJ1-2,TGTGCCAGCAGCGATACTGGGACAGGGAACTATGGCTACACCTTC,CASSDTGTGNYGYTF
TRBV3-1,.,few,TRBJ2-2,TGTGCCAGCAGCCGCCCGGGGATGGGGCCCGGGGAGCTGTTTTTT,CASSRPGMGPGELFF
TRBV15,.,few,TRBJ2-1,TGTGCCACCAGCAGAGAAAGGGGCCGTTGGTCCCTCAATGAGCAGTTCTTC,CATSRERGRWSLNEQFF
TRBV12-3/TRBV12-4,.,.,TRBJ1-1,TGTGCCAGCTCCGACACTTATCGGCCTGACGCTTTCTTT,CASSDTYRPDAFF
TRBV28,.,.,TRBJ1-2,TGTGCCAGTCGGGAAACCAGGAGTCCCACGGGCTACACCTTC,CASRETRSPTGYTF
TRBV23-1,.,.,TRBJ2-1,TGCGCCAGCAGTCAAATGCGGATTCAAGGAAAAAATGAGCAGTTCTTC,CASSQMRIQGKNEQFF
TRBV7-2,.,few,TRBJ2-1,TGTGCCAGCACTCGGACGAGGTACAATGAGCAGTTCTTC,CASTRTRYNEQFF
TRBV3-1,.,few,TRBJ2-3,TGTGCCACCAAGGGGGATGCGACAGATACGCAGTATTTT,CATKGDATDTQYF
TRBV5-1,.,.,TRBJ1-3,TGCGCCAGCAGCTTGGGTATTGGCCCTTTAGGAACCTCTGGAAACACCATATATTTT,CASSLGIGPLGTSGNTIYF
TRBV10-3,.,.,TRBJ2-1,TGTGCCATCACCGAGGGGCAGGGTCCCAACAATGAGCAGTTCTTC,CAITEGQGPNNEQFF
TRBV6-6,.,few,TRBJ1-1,TGTGCCAGCAACGACGGGGCAAGGGCTGAAGCTTTCTTT,CASNDGARAEAFF
TRBV7-9,.,many,TRBJ2-7,TGTGCCAGCAGACCGGCCCACAAGACTAGTCGAACGTGGGTATACTTC,CASRPAHKTSRTWVYF
TRBV10-3,.,.,TRBJ2-7,TGTGCCATCAAGGGTATCACAACCTACGAGCAGTACTTC,CAIKGITTYEQYF
TRBV6-6,.,few,TRBJ2-3,TGTGCCAGCAGTCCACCGGGATCAACAGATACGCAGTATTTT,CASSPPGSTDTQYF
TRBV7-9,.,many,TRBJ1-5,TGTGCCAGCAGCTTTGACAATCAGCCCCAGCATTTT,CASSFDNQPQHF
TRBV7-8,.,few,TRBJ2-3,TGTGCCAGCAGCTTAGCAGAGGGAAACACAGATACGCAGTATTTT,CASSLAEGNTDTQYF
TRBV6-2/TRBV6-3,TRBD1,.,TRBJ1-4,TGTGCCAGCAGCGCGGGGACAGCGGACGAAAAACTGTTTTTT,CASSAGTADEKLFF
TRBV7-2,.,many,TRBJ1-4,TGTGCCAGCAGCCCGATGGGGGCAACTAATGAAAAACTGTTTTTT,CASSPMGATNEKLFF
TRBV11-2,TRBD2,few,TRBJ2-5,TGTGCCAGCAGCCTAAGGTCATCCGCGGGGGAGGAGACCCAGTACTTC,CASSLRSSAGEETQYF
TRBV27,.,.,TRBJ2-2,TGTGCCAGCTCTAGAGGGGACACAGTACCCGGGGAGCTGTTTTTT,CASSRGDTVPGELFF
TRBV12-3/TRBV12-4,TRBD2,few,TRBJ2-7,TGTGCCAGCAGACCAGCGGGGGGGCTCGGCGAGCAGTACTTC,CASRPAGGLGEQYF
TRBV4-1,.,few,TRBJ2-1,TGCGCCAGCAGCCAGGGGACTGTCCCCAATGAGCAGTTCTTC,CASSQGTVPNEQFF
TRBV3-1,.,few,TRBJ1-5,TGTGCCAGCAGCCAAGACCTCATACAGCCCCAGCATTTT,CASSQDLIQPQHF
TRBV7-2,TRBD2,many,TRBJ2-3,TGTGCCAGCAGCTTGACGGGGGGACTGAGCACAGATACGCAGTATTTT,CASSLTGGLSTDTQYF
TRBV7-9,TRBD1,many,TRBJ2-7,TGTGCCAGCAGCTCCATTCGGGACAGGGGTTACCACGAGCAGTACTTC,CASSSIRDRGYHEQYF
TRBV7-2,.,many,TRBJ2-1,TGTGCCAGCAGCTTTCTGGCGGGGAACAATGAGCAGTTCTTC,CASSFLAGNNEQFF
TRBV29-1,.,few,TRBJ2-3,TGCAGCGTTCGGGCAGGGCAGGCAGATACGCAGTATTTT,CSVRAGQADTQYF
TRBV7-8,.,many,TRBJ2-7,TGTGCCAGCAGCTTAGGGGGAGGAAACCCTGTCTACGAGCAGTACTTC,CASSLGGGNPVYEQYF